This T cell receptor (beta chain) was observed in a study of T-cell memory formation after mild COVID-19 (dated by TCRdb to about 2021). For the wider study: Most TCR sequence clusters were specific to one of the two donors. Two young, previously healthy adult volunteers, one female and one male, were included in the cohort. T-cell clones expanding and contracting after mild COVID-19 in two donors were tracked by longitudinal TCRalpha and TCRbeta repertoire sequencing.

About this clonotype itself: Its antigen is unknown. No per-base quality is available; no much larger clone lies one base away.

Sequencer: Illumina NovaSeq 6000. Using 5'RACE with constant-segment primers, TCRalpha and TCRbeta cDNA libraries were constructed, with sample barcodes and unique molecular identifiers added in the process. RNA was extracted from every sample with Trizol reagent. The libraries were amplified in two PCR steps, and the second step added a second sample barcode and Illumina TruSeq adapters. The libraries were sequenced on an Illumina NovaSeq using 2 x 150 bp paired-end reads. The original methods were these. Demultiplexing of reads and collapsing into UMI-guided consensus sequences were performed with migec v1.2.7. Using mixcr v2.1.11, the UMI consensuses were aligned to TRA and TRB V and J templates and assembled into clonotypes. Expanded or contracted clonotypes were those called significant by both edgeR and NoisET, with noise models trained on biological replicates. edgeR calls used a false discovery rate-adjusted p below 0.01 and a log2 fold-change threshold of 1. PCA with hierarchical clustering of max-normalized trajectories of the 1000 most abundant clonotypes was used as exploratory dynamics analysis. Separately sequenced CD4+ and CD8+ repertoires were used to assign a CD4 or CD8 phenotype to each responding clone. In-frame beta chains were kept once TCRdb had trimmed the public reads at Q25 with fastp and called clones with MiXCR. Each CDR3 protein appears once, grouped with its most common genes and DNA. TCRdb's processing, not the study's, gives the V and J calls here. Recorded for this sample are hundreds of thousands of distinct CDR3 sequences; around 25% of them occurred a single time. The ten largest clones capture around an eighth of the sample.

Study-level results and caveats: Only a couple of mild cases were covered by the study, and larger cohorts that include severe cases with pre-infection samples were considered necessary. Balanced CD4/CD8 phenotypes were observed for clones contracting from day 15 to 85, whereas a bias towards CD4+ was observed for a second wave of clones expanding from day 15 to 37. Contracting CD4+ clones turned up mainly in the CM and EM memory subsets, whereas EMRA was where CD8+ clones were enriched. The detection of some responding clones in pre-infection memory suggests that pre-existing cross-reactive memory T cells joined the SARS-CoV-2 response. Whether the second-wave clones peaking on day 37 were SARS-CoV-2 specific was not confirmed.

PBMCs were isolated by Ficoll-Paque density gradient centrifugation. Here V drops 5 bases and J drops 0 bases, and the junction holds 7 bases not matched to any gene. The germline V gene (reference sequence) supplies CDR1 SGHNT and CDR2 YYREEE. The CDR3 starts with the cysteine, ends with the phenylalanine, and has 16 residues. Just the 48-base CDR3 DNA is kept, in frame starting at base 1. The chain is assembled from TRBV5-4 and TRBJ2-2, and 7 bases in between align with TRBD2. The receptor's source is an adult woman who had mild COVID-19 (a few samples of this study predate the infection). The sample titles of this study are shuffled in the database, so cell type and time point are left out; the donor was told from shared clones. The specimen was PBMCs or a T cell subset sorted from them (not recorded which). The nucleotide sequence is given as TGTGCCAGCAGATCGTACGGGGGGACGAACACCGGGGAGCTGTTTTTT. Its product reads: CASRSYGGTNTGELFF.